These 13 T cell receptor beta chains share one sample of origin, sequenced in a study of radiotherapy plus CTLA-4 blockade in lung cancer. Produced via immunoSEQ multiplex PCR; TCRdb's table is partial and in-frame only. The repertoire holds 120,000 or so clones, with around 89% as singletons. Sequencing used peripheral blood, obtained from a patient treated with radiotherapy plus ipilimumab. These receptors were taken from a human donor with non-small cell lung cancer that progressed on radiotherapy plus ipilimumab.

Written as DNA, the CDR3 is TGCGCCAGCAGCTTGGCGGGGGCGATGGCAGATACGCAGTATTTT. Translation gives CASSLAGAMADTQYF. The rearrangement uses TRBV5-1 and TRBJ2-3, with D perhaps given as TRBD1 or TRBD2 (6 bases each). V lost 0 bases to trimming and J lost 4 bases, with 12 bases between them. CDR1 is SGHRS and CDR2 is YFSETQ in the germline V gene. The CDR3 sequence is 15 residues long.

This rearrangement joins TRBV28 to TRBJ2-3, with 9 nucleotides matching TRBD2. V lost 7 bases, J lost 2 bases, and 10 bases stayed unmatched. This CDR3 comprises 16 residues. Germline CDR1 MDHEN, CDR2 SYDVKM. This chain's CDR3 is CASTPIAGVPTDTQYF. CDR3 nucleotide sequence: TGTGCCAGCACCCCCATAGCGGGAGTCCCCACAGATACGCAGTATTTT.

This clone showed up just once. The CDR3 coding sequence is TGCGCCAGCAGCTTGGGACAGGGGGGTGAGCAGTTCTTC. Encoded protein: CASSLGQGGEQFF. This rearrangement joins TRBV5-1 to TRBJ2-1; TRBD1 agrees at 9 bases. Trimming removed 0 bases from V and 9 bases from J; junction bases left unmatched: 1. The CDR3 length is 13 residues. Germline CDR1 and CDR2: SGHRS and YFSETQ.

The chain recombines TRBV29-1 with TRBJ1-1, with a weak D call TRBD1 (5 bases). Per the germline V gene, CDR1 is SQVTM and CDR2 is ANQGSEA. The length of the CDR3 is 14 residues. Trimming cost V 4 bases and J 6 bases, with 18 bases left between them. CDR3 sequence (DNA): TGCAGCGTTGTGCCACGGCAGGGTGTCGCTGAAGCTTTCTTT. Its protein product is CSVVPRQGVAEAFF.

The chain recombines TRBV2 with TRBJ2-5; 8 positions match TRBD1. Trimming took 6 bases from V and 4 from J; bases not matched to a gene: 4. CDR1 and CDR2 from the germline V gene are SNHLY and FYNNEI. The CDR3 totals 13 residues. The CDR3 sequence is CASSARGPETQYF. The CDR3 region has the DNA TGTGCCAGCAGCGCCAGGGGGCCAGAGACCCAGTACTTC. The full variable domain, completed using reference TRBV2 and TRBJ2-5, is EPEVTQTPSHQVTQMGQEVILRCVPISNHLYFYWYRQILGQKVEFLVSFYNNEISEKSEIFDDQFSVERPDGSNFTLKIRSTKLEDSAMYFCASSARGPETQYFGPGTRLLVL.

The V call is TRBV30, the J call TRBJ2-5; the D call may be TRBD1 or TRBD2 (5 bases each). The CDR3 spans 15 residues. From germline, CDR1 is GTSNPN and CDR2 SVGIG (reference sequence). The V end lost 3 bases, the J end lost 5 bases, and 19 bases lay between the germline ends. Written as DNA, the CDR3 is TGTGCCTGGAGAGATAAAGGGACCGTGTTGGAGACCCAGTACTTC. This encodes CAWRDKGTVLETQYF.

The DNA for the CDR3 is TGCGCCAGCAGCTTGGGCAGTAGCCCTGGTTACAATGAGCAGTTCTTC. Its translation is CASSLGSSPGYNEQFF. The chain uses TRBV5-1 and TRBJ2-1, with D hard to call. This CDR3 has 16 residues. CDR1 and CDR2 (germline): SGHRS, YFSETQ. V shed 0 bases and J shed 4 bases, with 14 bases lying between them. Filled out from reference TRBV5-1 and TRBJ2-1, the complete variable domain reads KAGVTQTPRYLIKTRGQQVTLSCSPISGHRSVSWYQQTPGQGLQFLFEYFSETQRNKGNFPGRFSGRQFSNSRSEMNVSTLELGDSALYLCASSLGSSPGYNEQFFGPGTRLTVL.

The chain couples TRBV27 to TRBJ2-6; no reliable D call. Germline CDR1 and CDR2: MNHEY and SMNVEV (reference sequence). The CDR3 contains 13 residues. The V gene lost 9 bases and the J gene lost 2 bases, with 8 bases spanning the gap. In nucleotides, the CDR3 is TGTGCCAGTTCGGCGGCTGGGGCCAACGTCCTGACTTTC. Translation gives CASSAAGANVLTF.

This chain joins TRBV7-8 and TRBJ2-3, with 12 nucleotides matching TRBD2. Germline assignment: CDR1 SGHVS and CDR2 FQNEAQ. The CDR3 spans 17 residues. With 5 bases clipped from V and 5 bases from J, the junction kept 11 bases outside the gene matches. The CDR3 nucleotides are TGTGCCAGCAGCCTCCGAGGACTAGCGGGATTCTTAGATACGCAGTATTTT. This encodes CASSLRGLAGFLDTQYF.

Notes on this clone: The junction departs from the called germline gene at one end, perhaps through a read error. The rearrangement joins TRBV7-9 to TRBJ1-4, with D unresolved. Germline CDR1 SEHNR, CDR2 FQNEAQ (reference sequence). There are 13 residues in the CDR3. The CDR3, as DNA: TGTGCCAGCAACTTAGCAGGTTGGGAAAAACTGTTTTTT. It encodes CASNLAGWEKLFF. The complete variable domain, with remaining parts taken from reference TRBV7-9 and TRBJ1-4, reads DTGVSQNPRHKITKRGQNVTFRCDPISEHNRLYWYRQTLGQGPEFLTYFQNEAQLEKSRLLSDRFSAERPKGSFSTLEIQRTEQGDSAMYLCASNLAGWEKLFFGSGTQLSVL.

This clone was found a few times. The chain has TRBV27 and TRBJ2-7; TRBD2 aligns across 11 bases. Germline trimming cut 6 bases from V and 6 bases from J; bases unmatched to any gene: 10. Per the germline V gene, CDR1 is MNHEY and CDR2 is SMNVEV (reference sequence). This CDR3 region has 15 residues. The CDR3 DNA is TGTGCCAGCAGCCTCCTGACTAGCGGGACGAGCGAGCAGTACTTC. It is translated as CASSLLTSGTSEQYF.

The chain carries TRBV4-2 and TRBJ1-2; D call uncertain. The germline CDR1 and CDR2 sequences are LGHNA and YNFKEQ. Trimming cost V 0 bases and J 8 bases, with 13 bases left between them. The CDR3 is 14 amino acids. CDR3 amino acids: CASSQDVGGKGYTF. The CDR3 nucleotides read TGTGCCAGCAGCCAAGATGTTGGAGGAAAAGGCTACACCTTC.

CDR3 in amino acids: CAISESGQASYEQYF. The CDR3 nucleotides read TGTGCCATCAGTGAGTCAGGACAGGCCTCCTACGAGCAGTACTTC. The rearrangement links TRBV10-3 to TRBJ2-7, with TRBD1 identical over 7 bases. V lost 0 bases to trimming and J lost 0 bases; unmatched junction nucleotides: 2. CDR1 is ENHRY and CDR2 is SYGVKD in the germline V gene. CDR3 length: 15 residues.